This is a list of T cell receptor beta chains from one sample in a study of lymphopenia after photon versus proton radiotherapy. Libraries were prepared by immunoSEQ multiplex PCR; TCRdb keeps only in-frame clonotypes and omits some of them. The sample holds tens of thousands of clones, around four fifths seen once. The sequenced sample was peripheral blood, obtained from a patient treated with proton-based radiotherapy. The receptors originated from a woman in her 70s with pancreatic cancer. Each CDR3 is given with its conserved first and last residue. D genes are given only for firm matches. The size field is filled for only some rows; it gives once, few, many or a size class.

V	D	size	J	CDR3	DNA
TRBV29-1	.	.	TRBJ1-2	CSVGGYRAANYGYTF	TGCAGCGTTGGAGGGTATCGCGCGGCTAACTATGGCTACACCTTC
TRBV27	.	.	TRBJ2-3	CASSIFRSGTDTQYF	TGTGCCAGCAGCATTTTCAGGAGCGGCACAGATACGCAGTATTTT
TRBV28	.	.	TRBJ1-1	CASSFPRGTEAFF	TGTGCCAGCAGTTTCCCACGGGGAACTGAAGCTTTCTTT
TRBV28	.	few	TRBJ2-3	CASSLRQFTDTQYF	TGTGCCAGCAGTTTGAGACAGTTCACAGATACGCAGTATTTT
TRBV9	.	.	TRBJ1-4	CASSVSGNEKLFF	TGTGCCAGCAGCGTAAGCGGGAATGAAAAACTGTTTTTT
TRBV29-1	TRBD2	.	TRBJ2-1	CSVSSPGVAGYNEQFF	TGCAGCGTCTCATCTCCGGGGGTAGCGGGGTACAATGAGCAGTTCTTC
TRBV6-1	TRBD1	.	TRBJ2-7	CASRGQGTDYEQYF	TGTGCCAGCAGGGGACAGGGCACCGACTACGAGCAGTACTTC
TRBV4-3	.	large	TRBJ2-3	CASSQGDALDTQYF	TGCGCCAGCAGCCAAGGGGACGCCCTGGATACGCAGTATTTT
TRBV20-1	.	.	TRBJ2-1	CSAFEGKEQFF	TGCAGTGCCTTCGAGGGTAAAGAGCAGTTCTTC
TRBV5-1	TRBD1	.	TRBJ1-1	CASTQGQVYTEAFF	TGCGCCAGCACTCAAGGACAGGTGTACACTGAAGCTTTCTTT
TRBV5-6	TRBD1	.	TRBJ1-1	CASSRNGQGFTEAFF	TGTGCCAGCAGCCGGAATGGACAGGGGTTTACCGAAGCTTTCTTT
TRBV7-8	TRBD1	.	TRBJ1-3	CASSFRRGQGAGGNTIYF	TGTGCCAGCAGCTTTCGCCGGGGACAGGGGGCTGGTGGAAACACCATATATTTT
TRBV2	TRBD1	.	TRBJ1-1	CASSPWDRAFF	TGTGCCAGCAGCCCCTGGGACAGGGCTTTCTTT
TRBV7-4	.	.	TRBJ2-2	CASSSQSGSGELFF	TGTGCCAGCAGCTCTCAATCAGGGTCCGGGGAGCTGTTTTTT
TRBV20-1	.	.	TRBJ2-5	CSAQRSETQYF	TGCAGTGCTCAAAGATCGGAGACCCAGTACTTC
TRBV27	TRBD2	.	TRBJ2-7	CASSPTPSLAVGYEQYF	TGTGCCAGCAGTCCTACGCCATCACTAGCGGTGGGCTACGAGCAGTACTTC
TRBV10-3	.	.	TRBJ2-2	CAISGGGPGDFGELFF	TGTGCCATCAGTGGAGGGGGGCCAGGTGATTTCGGGGAGCTGTTTTTT
TRBV10-3	.	few	TRBJ2-3	CAIQGSLSSLDTQYF	TGTGCCATCCAGGGTAGCCTTTCGAGTCTAGATACGCAGTATTTT
TRBV28	TRBD2	.	TRBJ2-3	CASSQAGQGGSDTQYF	TGTGCCAGCAGTCAGGCCGGGCAGGGAGGGTCAGATACGCAGTATTTT
TRBV9	.	.	TRBJ2-1	CASSVDLANEQFF	TGTGCCAGCAGCGTAGACCTAGCCAATGAGCAGTTCTTC
TRBV11-2	.	.	TRBJ2-3	CASSLWREGTDTQYF	TGTGCCAGCAGCTTGTGGCGGGAAGGCACAGATACGCAGTATTTT
TRBV28	TRBD1	once	TRBJ2-7	CASSLPGDRGYEQYF	TGTGCCAGCAGTTTACCCGGGGACAGGGGCTACGAGCAGTACTTC
TRBV7-6	.	.	TRBJ2-5	CASKDSQSRAQYF	TGTGCCAGCAAGGACTCACAATCTCGGGCCCAGTACTTC
TRBV4-2	TRBD2	.	TRBJ2-7	CASSPTRTSGKGSRDYEQYF	TGTGCCAGCAGCCCCACCCGGACTAGCGGGAAGGGATCCCGCGACTACGAGCAGTACTTC
TRBV28	.	.	TRBJ2-3	CASSIRPGNTDTQYF	TGTGCCAGCAGTATAAGACCGGGAAACACAGATACGCAGTATTTT
TRBV6-6	.	once	TRBJ1-1	CASSHSGGGTEAFF	TGTGCCAGCAGCCACTCCGGGGGGGGCACTGAAGCTTTCTTT
TRBV2	.	few	TRBJ1-1	CASSEWANTEAFF	TGTGCCAGCAGTGAATGGGCGAACACTGAAGCTTTCTTT
TRBV7-6	TRBD1	.	TRBJ2-2	CASTQTGEYTGELFF	TGTGCCAGCACCCAGACAGGGGAGTACACCGGGGAGCTGTTTTTT
TRBV7-2	.	.	TRBJ2-7	CASSLSSSGAYEQYF	TGTGCCAGCAGCTTAAGCAGTTCGGGCGCCTACGAGCAGTACTTC
TRBV25-1	TRBD1	few	TRBJ1-6	CASRDRGNSPLHF	TGTGCCAGCAGAGACAGGGGTAATTCACCCCTCCACTTT
TRBV2	.	.	TRBJ2-7	CASSEARLVPYEQYF	TGTGCCAGCAGTGAAGCGCGACTAGTTCCCTACGAGCAGTACTTC
TRBV28	.	.	TRBJ1-5	CASSYLRTDLGPQHF	TGTGCCAGCAGTTACCTAAGGACAGACCTTGGGCCCCAGCATTTT
TRBV18	TRBD1	.	TRBJ2-7	CASSPRQGPSYEQYF	TGTGCCAGCTCACCCCGACAGGGCCCGTCCTACGAGCAGTACTTC
TRBV18	.	.	TRBJ1-1	CASSPFDGLNTEAFF	TGTGCCAGCTCACCATTCGACGGACTGAACACTGAAGCTTTCTTT
TRBV25-1	TRBD1	.	TRBJ1-3	CASSEFGQGRSGNTIYF	TGTGCCAGCAGTGAATTCGGACAGGGAAGATCTGGAAACACCATATATTTT
TRBV4-3	.	.	TRBJ1-2	CASSQDLGTGYGYTF	TGCGCCAGCAGCCAAGATCTGGGGACGGGGTATGGCTACACCTTC
TRBV5-1	.	once	TRBJ2-1	CASSLRGSDNEQFF	TGCGCCAGCAGCTTGAGGGGGTCAGACAATGAGCAGTTCTTC
TRBV20-1	.	few	TRBJ1-6	CSARDLTPLHF	TGCAGTGCTAGAGATCTTACACCCCTCCACTTT
TRBV5-7	.	few	TRBJ1-2	CASSFSAGSNYGYTF	TGTGCCAGCAGCTTTTCGGCAGGGAGCAACTATGGCTACACCTTC
TRBV6-1	.	.	TRBJ1-1	CASSEARGTEAFF	TGTGCCAGCAGTGAAGCGCGTGGGACTGAAGCTTTCTTT
TRBV5-1	.	.	TRBJ1-1	CASSLSNTEAFF	TGCGCCAGCAGCCTGTCGAACACTGAAGCTTTCTTT
TRBV6-5	TRBD1	.	TRBJ2-7	CASSYNDRGAYEQYF	TGTGCCAGCAGTTACAACGACAGGGGGGCCTACGAGCAGTACTTC
TRBV5-4	TRBD1	.	TRBJ2-4	CASSLQGANIQYF	TGTGCCAGCAGCTTGCAGGGGGCAAACATTCAGTACTTC
TRBV7-2	TRBD1	.	TRBJ1-3	CASSLTNRGSDTIYF	TGTGCCAGCAGCTTAACGAACAGGGGGTCGGACACCATATATTTT
TRBV5-1	.	.	TRBJ2-1	CASTQIGGRSSYNEQFF	TGCGCCAGCACCCAAATCGGGGGTCGTAGCTCCTACAATGAGCAGTTCTTC
TRBV6-6	.	.	TRBJ2-5	CASSYSTTVGQETQYF	TGTGCCAGCAGTTACTCAACCACGGTGGGGCAAGAGACCCAGTACTTC
TRBV6-5	TRBD1	.	TRBJ1-6	CASSSRQGGYSPLHF	TGTGCCAGCAGTAGCAGACAGGGCGGCTATTCACCCCTCCACTTT
TRBV30	TRBD1	.	TRBJ2-7	CAYNQGETYEQYF	TGTGCCTACAACCAGGGGGAAACCTACGAGCAGTACTTC
TRBV20-1	.	.	TRBJ2-3	CSADRGDTQYF	TGCAGTGCGGACCGCGGAGATACGCAGTATTTT
TRBV29-1	TRBD2	few	TRBJ2-3	CSVAGLVADTQYF	TGCAGCGTGGCCGGACTAGTTGCTGATACGCAGTATTTT
TRBV10-3	TRBD2	once	TRBJ2-7	CAIRTGLAESYEQYF	TGTGCCATCAGAACGGGACTAGCGGAGAGCTACGAGCAGTACTTC
TRBV2	.	.	TRBJ2-2	CASRNTGELFF	TGTGCCAGCAGGAACACCGGGGAGCTGTTTTTT
TRBV30	TRBD1	.	TRBJ2-3	CAWGRTGVWADTQYF	TGTGCCTGGGGTCGGACAGGGGTTTGGGCAGATACGCAGTATTTT
TRBV19	TRBD1	.	TRBJ2-2	CASAHRGKGTGELFF	TGTGCCAGTGCACACAGGGGGAAGGGGACCGGGGAGCTGTTTTTT
TRBV5-8	TRBD2	once	TRBJ2-7	CASSLEGSGSHEQYF	TGTGCCAGCAGCTTGGAGGGTAGCGGGAGCCACGAGCAGTACTTC
TRBV6-6	.	.	TRBJ2-7	CASSYLEVGSYEQYF	TGTGCCAGCAGTTACCTCGAGGTGGGCTCCTACGAGCAGTACTTC
TRBV18	TRBD1	.	TRBJ2-1	CASSPLNNRDRVRNEQFF	TGTGCCAGCTCACCGCTCAATAACCGGGACAGGGTTAGGAATGAGCAGTTCTTC
TRBV4-3	.	.	TRBJ1-1	CASSQTTQVNTEAFF	TGCGCCAGCAGCCAGACCACCCAAGTTAACACTGAAGCTTTCTTT
TRBV4-2	.	.	TRBJ2-1	CASSQVRVRNEQFF	TGTGCCAGCAGCCAAGTTCGAGTGAGGAATGAGCAGTTCTTC